This T cell receptor beta chain was captured by sequencing in a study of beta chain features in type 1 diabetes. At the level of the study: Cell yields, age and gender were similar between patients and healthy donors.

Germline-derived CDR1 and CDR2 are SQVTM and ANQGSEA. The length of the CDR3 is 12 residues. Trimming at V came to 7 bases and at J to 4 bases, leaving 3 bases not matched to a gene. The authors reverse transcribed all of the isolated RNA, so sequencing captured expressed TCRB transcripts. The method was immunoSEQ multiplex PCR; TCRdb's version includes in-frame clones alone and lacks a portion of them. The sample lists almost 350,000 clones, 7.5% to 9% occurring once. This clone has just a few counts. As yet, its antigen is unknown. Regarding the study as a whole: Possible PCR preference for shorter templates applied equally to patients and controls. VDJ junctions in type 1 diabetes patients carried more deletions and fewer insertions.

Sequenced sample: central memory CD4+ T cells from blood. The chain joins TRBV29-1 to TRBJ2-1, with 8 bases that match TRBD1. The sequence came from a woman in her late teens or twenties in good health. CDR3 protein: CSAGQGYNEQFF. The CDR3, as DNA: TGCAGCGCTGGACAGGGATACAATGAGCAGTTCTTC.